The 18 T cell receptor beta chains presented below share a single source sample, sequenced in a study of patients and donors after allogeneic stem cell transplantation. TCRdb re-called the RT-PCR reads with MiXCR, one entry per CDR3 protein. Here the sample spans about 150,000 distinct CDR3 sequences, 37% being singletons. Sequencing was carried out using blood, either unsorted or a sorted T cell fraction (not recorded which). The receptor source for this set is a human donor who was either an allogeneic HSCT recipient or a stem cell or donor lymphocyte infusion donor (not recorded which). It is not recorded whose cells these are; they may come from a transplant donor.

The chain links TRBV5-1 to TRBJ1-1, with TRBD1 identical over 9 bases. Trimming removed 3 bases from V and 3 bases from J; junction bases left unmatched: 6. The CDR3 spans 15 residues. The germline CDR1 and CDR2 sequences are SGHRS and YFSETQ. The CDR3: CASSYRQGEDTEAFF. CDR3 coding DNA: TGCGCCAGCAGCTACCGACAGGGGGAGGACACTGAAGCTTTCTTT.

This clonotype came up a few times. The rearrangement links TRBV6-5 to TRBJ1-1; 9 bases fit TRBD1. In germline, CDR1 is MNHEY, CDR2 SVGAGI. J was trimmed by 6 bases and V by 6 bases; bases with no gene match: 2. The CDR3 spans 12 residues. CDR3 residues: CASRGDRAEAFF. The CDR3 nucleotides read TGTGCCAGCAGGGGGGACAGGGCTGAAGCTTTCTTT.

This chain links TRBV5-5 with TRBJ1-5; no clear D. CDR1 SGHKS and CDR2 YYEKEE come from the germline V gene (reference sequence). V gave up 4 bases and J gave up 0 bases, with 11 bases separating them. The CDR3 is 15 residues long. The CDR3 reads CASSIGRNSNQPQHF. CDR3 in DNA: TGTGCCAGCAGCATCGGACGGAATAGCAATCAGCCCCAGCATTTT. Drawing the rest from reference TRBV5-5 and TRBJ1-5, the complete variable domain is DAGVTQSPTHLIKTRGQQVTLRCSPISGHKSVSWYQQVLGQGPQFIFQYYEKEERGRGNFPDRFSARQFPNYSSELNVNALLLGDSALYLCASSIGRNSNQPQHFGDGTRLSIL.

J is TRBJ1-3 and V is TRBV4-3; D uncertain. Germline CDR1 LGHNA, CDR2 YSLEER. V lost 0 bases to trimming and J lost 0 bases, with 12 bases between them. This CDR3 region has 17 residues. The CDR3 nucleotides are TGCGCCAGCAGCCAAGATCATAGCAGTGGCTCTGGAAACACCATATATTTT. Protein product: CASSQDHSSGSGNTIYF.

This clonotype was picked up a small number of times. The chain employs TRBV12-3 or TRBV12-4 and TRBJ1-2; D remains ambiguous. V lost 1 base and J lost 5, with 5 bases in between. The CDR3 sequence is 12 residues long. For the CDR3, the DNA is TGTGCCAGCAGTTTAGACCTATATGGCTACACCTTC. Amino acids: CASSLDLYGYTF.

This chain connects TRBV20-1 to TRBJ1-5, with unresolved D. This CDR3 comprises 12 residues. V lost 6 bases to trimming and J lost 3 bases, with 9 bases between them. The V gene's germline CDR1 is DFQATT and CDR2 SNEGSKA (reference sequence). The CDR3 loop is CSAGDLNQPQHF. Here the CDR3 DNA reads TGCAGTGCCGGAGATCTCAATCAGCCCCAGCATTTT.

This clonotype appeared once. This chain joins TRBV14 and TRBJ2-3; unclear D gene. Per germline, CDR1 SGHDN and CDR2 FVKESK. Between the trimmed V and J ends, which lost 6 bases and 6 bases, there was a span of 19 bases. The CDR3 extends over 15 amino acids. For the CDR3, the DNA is TGTGCCAGCAGTCGAATCCCGGTTCGGTTCGATACGCAGTATTTT. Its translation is CASSRIPVRFDTQYF.

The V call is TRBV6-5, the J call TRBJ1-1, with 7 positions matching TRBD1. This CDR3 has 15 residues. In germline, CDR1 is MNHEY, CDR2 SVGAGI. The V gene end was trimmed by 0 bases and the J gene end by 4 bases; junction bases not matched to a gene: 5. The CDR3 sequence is CASSYSATGTTEAFF. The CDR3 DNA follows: TGTGCCAGCAGTTACTCGGCGACAGGGACCACTGAAGCTTTCTTT.

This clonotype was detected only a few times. CDR3 nucleotides: TGTGCCAGCAGCCAACAGGGATTCATGGGTCAGCCCCAGCATTTT. Amino acid sequence: CASSQQGFMGQPQHF. This chain uses TRBV28 with TRBJ1-5; D possibly corresponds to TRBD1 (6 bases). Trimming left V 6 bases short and J 6 bases short, with 18 bases between. Per the germline V gene, CDR1 is MDHEN and CDR2 is SYDVKM. CDR3 size: 15 residues. Full variable domain (remainder filled in from reference TRBV28 and TRBJ1-5): DVKVTQSSRYLVKRTGEKVFLECVQDMDHENMFWYRQDPGLGLRLIYFSYDVKMKEKGDIPEGYSVSREKKERFSLILESASTNQTSMYLCASSQQGFMGQPQHFGDGTRLSIL.

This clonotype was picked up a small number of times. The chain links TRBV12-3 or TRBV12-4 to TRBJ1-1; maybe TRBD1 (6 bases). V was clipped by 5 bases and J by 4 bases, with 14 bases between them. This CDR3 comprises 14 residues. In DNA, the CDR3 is TGTGCCAGCAGTCCAACTACAGGGCGCACTGAAGCTTTCTTT. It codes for CASSPTTGRTEAFF.

The CDR3 sequence: CASLGGPLGTEAFF. Here the CDR3 DNA reads TGTGCCAGCCTGGGGGGACCCCTTGGCACTGAAGCTTTCTTT. The chain recombines TRBV6-5 with TRBJ1-1; perhaps TRBD1 as D (5 bases). Germline V gives CDR1 MNHEY, CDR2 SVGAGI. This CDR3 comprises 14 residues. V gave up 8 bases and J gave up 4 bases, with 17 bases separating them.

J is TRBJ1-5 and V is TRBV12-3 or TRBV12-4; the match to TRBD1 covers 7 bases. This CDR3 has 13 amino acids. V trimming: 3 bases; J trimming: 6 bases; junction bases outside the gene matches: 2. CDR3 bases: TGTGCCAGCAGTTTTACAGGGGTTCAGCCCCAGCATTTT. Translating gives CASSFTGVQPQHF.

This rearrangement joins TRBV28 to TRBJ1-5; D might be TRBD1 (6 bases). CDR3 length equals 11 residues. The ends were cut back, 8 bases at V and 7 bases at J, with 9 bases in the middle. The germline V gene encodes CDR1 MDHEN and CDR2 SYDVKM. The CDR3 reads CASGGRQPQHF. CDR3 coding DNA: TGTGCCAGCGGGGGCCGGCAGCCCCAGCATTTT.

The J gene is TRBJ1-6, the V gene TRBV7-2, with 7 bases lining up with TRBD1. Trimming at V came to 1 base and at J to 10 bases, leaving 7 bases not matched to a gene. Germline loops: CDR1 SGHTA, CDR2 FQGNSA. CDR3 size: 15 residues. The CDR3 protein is CASSLETGWQSPLHF. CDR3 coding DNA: TGTGCCAGCAGCTTAGAGACAGGGTGGCAGTCACCCCTCCACTTT.

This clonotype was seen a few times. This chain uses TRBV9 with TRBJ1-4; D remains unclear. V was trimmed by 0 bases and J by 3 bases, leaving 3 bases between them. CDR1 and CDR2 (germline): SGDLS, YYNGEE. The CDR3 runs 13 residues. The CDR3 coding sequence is TGTGCCAGCAGCGTAGCCCCTAATGAAAAACTGTTTTTT. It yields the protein CASSVAPNEKLFF.

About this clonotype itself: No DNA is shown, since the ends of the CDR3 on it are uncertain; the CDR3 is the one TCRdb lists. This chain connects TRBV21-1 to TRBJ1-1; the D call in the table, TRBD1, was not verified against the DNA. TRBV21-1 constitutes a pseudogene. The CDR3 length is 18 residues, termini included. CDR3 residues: CASSKVGVGQGTNTEAFF.

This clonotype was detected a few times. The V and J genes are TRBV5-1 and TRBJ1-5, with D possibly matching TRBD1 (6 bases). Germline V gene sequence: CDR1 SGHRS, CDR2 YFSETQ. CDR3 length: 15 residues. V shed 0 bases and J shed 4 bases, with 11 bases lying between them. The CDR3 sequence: CASSLGQGKNQPQHF. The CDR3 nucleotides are TGCGCCAGCAGCTTGGGGCAGGGGAAGAATCAGCCCCAGCATTTT.

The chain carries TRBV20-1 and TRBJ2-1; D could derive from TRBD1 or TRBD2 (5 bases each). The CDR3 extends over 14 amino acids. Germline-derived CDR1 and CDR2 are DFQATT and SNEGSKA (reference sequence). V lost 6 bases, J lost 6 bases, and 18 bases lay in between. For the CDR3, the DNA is TGCAGTGCCCCGGGACCCCCCTGGGCCAATGAGCAGTTCTTC. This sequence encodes CSAPGPPWANEQFF.